This note documents a single T cell receptor beta chain sequence. Its antigen is still unknown. A junction boundary mismatches the germline segment, possibly from a read error. Library prep was done by the immunoSEQ multiplex PCR assay. Rearranged TCR beta chain sequences were amplified with the hsTCRB Kit following the manufacturer's protocol. An Illumina MiSeq was used to sequence the TCRB libraries. From the authors' description of their analysis: The proprietary platform of the kit vendor was used for demultiplexing, trimming and gene mapping. Not all clones reach the TCRdb copy of this immuneACCESS table, which keeps in-frame sequences only. Checked studies attribute under half of the gap to unresolved V genes and leave the rest unexplained. The V and J calls and the clone size are those of that table, but D and trimming were determined from the DNA. In this sample the table shows approximately 39,000 clones, roughly 79% of which occur a single time. The ten largest clones represent just over 5% of the sample.

The sample's time point label is to be understood as: week 23, last vaccination. A 20-mer mutant IDH1 peptide at 300 micrograms in Montanide made up each vaccine dose, which was injected subcutaneously together with topical imiquimod. The donors had newly diagnosed IDH1-mutant astrocytomas of WHO grade 3 or 4 that showed loss of nuclear ATRX. The samples were drawn from NOA16, a multicentre, single-arm, open-label phase I trial in Germany that tested a mutant IDH1 peptide vaccine in humans for the first time. Genomic DNA for TCRB sequencing was extracted from EDTA blood using the DNeasy Blood and Tissue Kit. The data were taken from a study of a mutant IDH1 vaccine in newly diagnosed glioma (dated by TCRdb to about 2021). About the full investigation: Across visits V03 through V10, patients got a total of eight vaccinations, given in weeks 1, 3, 5, 7, 11, 15, 19 and 23. Longitudinal TCRB deep sequencing was performed for some 25 treated patients wherever samples were available for exploratory analyses. Vaccination began 4-6 weeks after radiotherapy alone, or alongside temozolomide cycles in the chemotherapy-containing groups. Peripheral blood was drawn at six visits: V03 (baseline), V05, V07, V10, V12 and V13. Before enrollment, patients had received standard therapy of radiotherapy alone, temozolomide alone, or radiochemotherapy with temozolomide; most received the combination. Of the 25 to 35 treated patients, approximately 62% were male and 37.5% were female, and a mean age of roughly 41 years was recorded.

The CDR3 runs 15 residues from the cysteine to the phenylalanine. Only the CDR3 portion is preserved as DNA: 45 bases, with reading frame beginning at the first base. The germline V gene supplies CDR1 KGHSH and CDR2 LQKENI. The research as a whole found: The authors stated that sample limitations prevented analyses of patient blood samples from being reproduced. Availability determined which PBMC samples were chosen for TCRB deep sequencing. No apparent relationship was observed between pseudoprogression and alterations in the top peripheral T cell clonotypes detected by TCRB sequencing. Immune responses induced by the vaccine were seen in roughly 92% of patients across multiple MHC alleles.

The sample consisted of PBMCs, taken from a glioma patient whose treatment included an IDH1 peptide vaccine. The V and J segments used are TRBV18 and TRBJ2-1, with 8 bases aligning to TRBD2. This sequence originates from a man aged 35 to 55 with glioma. This receptor has the CDR3 CASSPSGSPYNEQFF. In nucleotides, the sequence is TGTGCCAGCTCACCAAGCGGGAGTCCCTATAATGAGCAGTTCTTC.